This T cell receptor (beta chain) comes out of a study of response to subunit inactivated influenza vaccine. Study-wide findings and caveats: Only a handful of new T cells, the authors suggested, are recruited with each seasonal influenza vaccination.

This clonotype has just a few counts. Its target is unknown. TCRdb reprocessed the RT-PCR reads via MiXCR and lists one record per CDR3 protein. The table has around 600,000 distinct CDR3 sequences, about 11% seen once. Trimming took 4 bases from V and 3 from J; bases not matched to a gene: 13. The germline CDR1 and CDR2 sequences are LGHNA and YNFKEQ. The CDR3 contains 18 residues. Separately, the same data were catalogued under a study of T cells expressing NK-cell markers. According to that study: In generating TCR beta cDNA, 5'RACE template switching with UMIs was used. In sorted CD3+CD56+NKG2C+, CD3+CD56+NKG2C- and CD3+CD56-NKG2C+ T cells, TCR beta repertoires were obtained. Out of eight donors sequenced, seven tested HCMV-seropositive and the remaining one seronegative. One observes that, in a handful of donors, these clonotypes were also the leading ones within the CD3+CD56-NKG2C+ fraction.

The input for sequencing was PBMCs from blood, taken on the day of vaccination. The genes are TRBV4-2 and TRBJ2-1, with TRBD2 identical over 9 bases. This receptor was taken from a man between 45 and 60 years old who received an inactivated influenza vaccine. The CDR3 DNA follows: TGTGCCAGCAGCCGCATTGACCCGGGACTAGCCCTCTACAATGAGCAGTTCTTC. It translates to CASSRIDPGLALYNEQFF.